One TCR beta chain is described in this entry. The data derive from a study of OX40 agonist ivuxolimab in advanced cancers. Some clones are missing from TCRdb's copy, which holds only in-frame ones; the method was immunoSEQ multiplex PCR. The table includes 70,000 to 80,000 clones, 90% to 95% detected once. The germline V gene encodes CDR1 LGHNA and CDR2 YSLEER. Trimming cost V 0 bases and J 3 bases, with 12 bases left between them. The CDR3 is 16 residues long. V gene TRBV4-3 combines with J gene TRBJ1-3; D unresolved. The TCR was taken from an adult with an advanced solid tumor such as melanoma, head and neck, liver or kidney cancer. The source was CD4+ or CD8+ T cells sorted from blood, collected in a trial of the OX40 agonist ivuxolimab. As DNA, the CDR3 is TGCGCCAGCAGCCAAGATTTGGAGACATATGGAAACACCATATATTTT. Amino acids: CASSQDLETYGNTIYF.